This TCR beta chain was documented in a study of OX40 agonist ivuxolimab in advanced cancers. Background on the study: Dose-escalation cases comprised hepatocellular carcinoma, melanoma, renal cell or head and neck cancer. Study-wide results and caveats: Dosing at 0.1 to 3.0 mg/kg was accompanied by clonal expansion of CD4+ and CD8+ blood T cells by week 6.

Germline V gene data show CDR1 as MNHEY and CDR2 as SMNVEV (reference sequence). The V end was cut by 2 bases, the J end by 1 base, with 14 bases between. The CDR3 consists of 16 residues. Concerning this clone: What it binds is not known.

The protocol was immunoSEQ multiplex PCR, while the TCRdb copy is restricted to in-frame clones and leaves out a portion. Found here are roughly 100,000 clones, roughly nine tenths of them singletons; the top ten hold less than 6.5%. The chain joins TRBV27 to TRBJ1-1; the D gene is possibly TRBD1 (5 bases). The sequenced sample was CD4+ or CD8+ T cells sorted from blood, obtained in a trial of the OX40 agonist ivuxolimab. The receptor was isolated from an adult with an advanced solid tumor such as melanoma, head and neck, liver or kidney cancer. This CDR3 reads CASSLVPFGQNTEAFF. The CDR3 DNA follows: TGTGCCAGCAGTTTAGTCCCTTTCGGACAGAACACTGAAGCTTTCTTT.